The rows below give T cell receptor beta chains drawn from one sample of a study of blood T cell repertoires in COVID-19. The method was immunoSEQ multiplex PCR; TCRdb's version includes in-frame clones alone and lacks a portion of them. The table has roughly 410,000 clones, 75% to 90% seen once. The source material was peripheral blood. The receptors originated from a woman between 40 and 55 years old with COVID-19, enrolled during active disease. Each CDR3 is given with its conserved first and last residue.

V: TRBV9
J: TRBJ2-2
CDR3: CASSVSWGGTGELFF

V: TRBV12-3/TRBV12-4
J: TRBJ2-1
CDR3: CASRANGLNEQFF

V: TRBV7-3
J: TRBJ2-7
CDR3: CASSPGQGSLYEQYF

V: TRBV2
J: TRBJ2-7
CDR3: CASRETGPTYEQYF

V: TRBV19
J: TRBJ1-1
CDR3: CASSTDRGQNTEAFF

V: TRBV27
J: TRBJ1-2
CDR3: CASSFRGNGYTF

V: TRBV18
J: TRBJ2-1
CDR3: CASSLQKGALNEQFF

V: TRBV28
J: TRBJ1-1
CDR3: CASSSWGQGGSEAFF

V: TRBV27
J: TRBJ2-2
CDR3: CATRLAGSGELFF

V: TRBV18
J: TRBJ2-2
CDR3: CASSPPGQGNTGELFF

V: TRBV28
J: TRBJ1-1
CDR3: CAIWGQLNTEAFF

V: TRBV29-1
J: TRBJ2-5
CDR3: CSVEDRNSQETQYF

V: TRBV7-7
J: TRBJ1-3
CDR3: CASRPQGLSGNTIYF

V: TRBV28
J: TRBJ2-5
CDR3: CASSFPGQTQETQYF

V: TRBV5-6
J: TRBJ1-3
CDR3: CASSLNRGNTIYF

V: TRBV24-1
J: TRBJ2-3
CDR3: CATRQGGTDTQYF

V: TRBV6-6
J: TRBJ1-6
CDR3: CASSGQNNSPLHF

V: TRBV7-2
J: TRBJ1-5
CDR3: CASRQGPNQPQHF

V: TRBV6-5
J: TRBJ2-3
CDR3: CASSYFGGSLGTQYF

V: TRBV2
J: TRBJ1-5
CDR3: CASSVGTGGLPQHF

V: TRBV5-1
J: TRBJ2-2
CDR3: CASQGANTGELFF

V: TRBV28
J: TRBJ2-7
CDR3: CASSLIVGAGLAGGPDEQYF

V: TRBV5-1
J: TRBJ1-5
CDR3: CASSLQGGQPQHF

V: TRBV10-3
J: TRBJ1-2
CDR3: CAISESAGGYGYTF

V: TRBV11-3
J: TRBJ1-1
CDR3: CASSRTQNTEAFF

V: TRBV18
J: TRBJ1-6
CDR3: CASSPKKTGEDSPLHF

V: TRBV19
J: TRBJ1-1
CDR3: CASRKFSGTHDPRTEAFF

V: TRBV9
J: TRBJ2-7
CDR3: CASSGLAGVLGEQYF

V: TRBV5-1
J: TRBJ1-1
CDR3: CASSGQGVNTEAFF

V: TRBV11-3
J: TRBJ2-1
CDR3: CASSLDPTGYNEQFF

V: TRBV28
J: TRBJ1-2
CDR3: CASSLVSEHGYTF

V: TRBV2
J: TRBJ2-2
CDR3: CASNGLAGDPRTGELFF

V: TRBV6-5
J: TRBJ1-4
CDR3: CASSIQGTDEKLFF

V: TRBV29-1
J: TRBJ1-2
CDR3: CSVGDPGGYGYTF

V: TRBV15
J: TRBJ2-2
CDR3: CATSRDWALLAGGTGTGELFF

V: TRBV15
J: TRBJ1-2
CDR3: CATSRAILTDRVGGYTF

V: TRBV5-1
J: TRBJ2-6
CDR3: CASRYSSGANVLTF

V: TRBV4-1
J: TRBJ1-1
CDR3: CASSPRRGIAAEAFF

V: TRBV7-9
J: TRBJ2-1
CDR3: CASSLTRGLKLSYNEQFF

V: TRBV6-1
J: TRBJ1-3
CDR3: CASSDGVVGNTIYF

V: TRBV6-2/TRBV6-3
J: TRBJ1-2
CDR3: CASSPGTVYGYTF

V: TRBV7-2
J: TRBJ1-1
CDR3: CASSFATALSTEAFF

V: TRBV28
J: TRBJ1-2
CDR3: CASNQGGAYGYTF

V: TRBV11-2
J: TRBJ1-6
CDR3: CASSLVGPTASWSPLHF

V: TRBV5-1
J: TRBJ2-7
CDR3: CASSLERLAGGNEQYF

V: TRBV5-6
J: TRBJ1-6
CDR3: CASSFTWQDNSPLHF

V: TRBV28
J: TRBJ1-2
CDR3: CASSFGQGVNYGYTF

V: TRBV4-3
J: TRBJ1-2
CDR3: CASSQETGSLFYGYTF

V: TRBV28
J: TRBJ2-7
CDR3: CASRTRGDSSYEQYF

V: TRBV2
J: TRBJ2-2
CDR3: CASRGTGHTGELFF